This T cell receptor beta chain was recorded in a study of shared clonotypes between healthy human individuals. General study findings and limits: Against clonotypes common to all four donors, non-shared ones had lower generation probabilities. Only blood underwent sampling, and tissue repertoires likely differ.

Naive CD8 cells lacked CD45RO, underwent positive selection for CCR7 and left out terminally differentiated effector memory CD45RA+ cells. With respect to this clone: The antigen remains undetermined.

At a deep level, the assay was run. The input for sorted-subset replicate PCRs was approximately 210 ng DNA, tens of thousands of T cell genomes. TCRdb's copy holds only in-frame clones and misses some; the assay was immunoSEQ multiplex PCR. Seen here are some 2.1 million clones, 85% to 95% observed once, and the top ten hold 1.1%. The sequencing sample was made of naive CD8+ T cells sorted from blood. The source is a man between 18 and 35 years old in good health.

The CDR3 reads CASSQDASGIDYEQYF. The DNA for the CDR3 is TGCGCCAGCAGCCAAGATGCCTCCGGGATCGACTACGAGCAGTACTTC. This chain connects TRBV4-1 to TRBJ2-7, with D maybe TRBD2 (5 bases). The V gene lost 0 bases and the J gene lost 3 bases, with 15 bases spanning the gap. This CDR3 contains 16 residues. Germline loops: CDR1 MGHRA, CDR2 YSYEKL.